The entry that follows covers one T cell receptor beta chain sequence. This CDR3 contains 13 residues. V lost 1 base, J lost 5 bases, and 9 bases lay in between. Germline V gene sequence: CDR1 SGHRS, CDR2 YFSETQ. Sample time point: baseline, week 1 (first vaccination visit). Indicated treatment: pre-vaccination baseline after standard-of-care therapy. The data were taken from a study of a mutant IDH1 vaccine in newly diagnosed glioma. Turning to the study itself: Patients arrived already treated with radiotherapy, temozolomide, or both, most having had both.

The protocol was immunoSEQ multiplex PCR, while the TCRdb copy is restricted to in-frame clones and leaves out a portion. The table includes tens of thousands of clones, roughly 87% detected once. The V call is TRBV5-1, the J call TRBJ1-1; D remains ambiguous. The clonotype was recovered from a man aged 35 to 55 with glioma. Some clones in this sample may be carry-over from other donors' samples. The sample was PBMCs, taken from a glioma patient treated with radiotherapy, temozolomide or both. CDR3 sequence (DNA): TGCGCCAGCAGCTTGTCGGGAGGGACTGAAGCTTTCTTT. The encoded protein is CASSLSGGTEAFF.